A selection of T cell receptor beta chains follows, all from one sample in a study of T cells in Graves' hyperthyroidism and ophthalmopathy. MiXCR, run by TCRdb on the multiplex PCR reads, gives a single entry per CDR3 protein. The repertoire has fewer than 750,000 distinct CDR3 sequences, roughly 15% of them found once; the top ten carry around 13%. The specimen was blood. These receptors originate from a woman aged 45-65 years with Graves' ophthalmopathy. Each CDR3 is given with its conserved first and last residue. The order of the fields is J gene, D gene, clone size, V gene, CDR3 protein, CDR3 DNA. The D gene is left open where the match is weak. Clone size is not always given. Where it is, it says once, few, many or a class for expanded clones.

TRBJ2-5 | TRBD2 | few | TRBV29-1 | CTSRLAGRETQYF | TGCACCTCCAGACTAGCGGGGAGGGAGACCCAGTACTTC
TRBJ1-3 | . | . | TRBV4-3 | CASSQGTDEGNTIYF | TGCGCCAGCAGCCAAGGGACTGACGAAGGAAACACCATATATTTT
TRBJ2-5 | TRBD2 | . | TRBV2 | CASSRRTSGETQYF | TGTGCCAGCAGCCGGAGGACTAGCGGGGAGACCCAGTACTTC
TRBJ2-1 | TRBD2 | many | TRBV7-9 | CASSLDPGGSYHTEQFF | TGTGCCAGCAGCTTAGACCCCGGGGGGTCATACCATACCGAGCAGTTCTTC
TRBJ2-1 | . | many | TRBV2 | CASARDGGYNEQFF | TGTGCCAGCGCCCGGGACGGGGGTTACAATGAGCAGTTCTTC
TRBJ1-4 | . | . | TRBV29-1 | CSVAEDGEKLFF | TGCAGCGTTGCAGAGGACGGAGAAAAACTGTTTTTT
TRBJ2-5 | . | many | TRBV3-1 | CASSRGGETQYF | TGTGCCAGCAGCCGAGGGGGAGAGACCCAGTACTTC
TRBJ2-7 | . | many | TRBV7-8 | CASSLPFDGSYEQYF | TGTGCCAGCAGCTTGCCCTTCGACGGTTCCTACGAGCAGTACTTC
TRBJ2-3 | TRBD2 | many | TRBV20-1 | CSARVLGLRTDTQYF | TGCAGTGCTAGAGTATTGGGACTACGCACAGATACGCAGTATTTT
TRBJ2-1 | . | many | TRBV7-8 | CASSFRTHNEQFF | TGTGCCAGCAGCTTCAGGACGCACAATGAGCAGTTCTTC
TRBJ2-1 | . | many | TRBV27 | CASSLLLALDEQFF | TGTGCCAGCAGTCTCCTACTAGCTCTCGATGAGCAGTTCTTC
TRBJ2-1 | TRBD2 | . | TRBV20-1 | CSARTGLAGKKQFF | TGCAGTGCTAGGACAGGACTAGCGGGAAAGAAGCAGTTCTTC
TRBJ2-2 | . | few | TRBV10-3 | CATARGDTGELFF | TGTGCCACGGCTAGGGGGGACACCGGGGAGCTGTTTTTT
TRBJ2-7 | . | few | TRBV2 | CASIKRGGALSYEQYF | TGTGCCAGCATTAAAAGGGGGGGTGCCCTCTCCTACGAGCAGTACTTC
TRBJ1-1 | TRBD1 | many | TRBV5-5 | CASSLIQGGTEAFF | TGTGCCAGCAGCTTAATACAGGGGGGCACTGAAGCTTTCTTT
TRBJ1-6 | TRBD1 | many | TRBV30 | CAGDRYNSPLHF | TGTGCCGGGGACAGATATAATTCACCCCTCCACTTT
TRBJ2-1 | TRBD2 | many | TRBV28 | CASSLAGLAIGEQFF | TGTGCCAGCAGTTTAGCTGGACTAGCTATCGGTGAGCAGTTCTTC
TRBJ2-7 | TRBD2 | many | TRBV7-2 | CASSWGGVSNEQYF | TGTGCCAGCAGCTGGGGGGGAGTCAGTAACGAGCAGTACTTC
TRBJ2-1 | TRBD2 | many | TRBV12-3/TRBV12-4 | CASSLEASGRKGQFF | TGTGCCAGCAGTTTAGAGGCTAGCGGGAGAAAAGGGCAGTTCTTC
TRBJ2-1 | TRBD2 | . | TRBV4-1 | CASSQSGTSGRYEQFF | TGCGCCAGCAGCCAATCGGGGACTAGCGGGAGGTATGAGCAGTTCTTC
TRBJ1-5 | . | few | TRBV4-1 | CASSQVQGYQPQHF | TGCGCCAGCAGCCAAGTCCAGGGGTATCAGCCCCAGCATTTT
TRBJ2-2 | . | . | TRBV30 | CAWSATGTGELFF | TGTGCCTGGAGTGCTACGGGGACCGGGGAGCTGTTTTTT
TRBJ2-1 | . | many | TRBV6-1 | CASRLTGNNEQFF | TGTGCCAGCAGACTCACAGGGAACAATGAGCAGTTCTTC
TRBJ2-1 | . | many | TRBV27 | CASSLRAGINNEQFF | TGTGCCAGCAGCCTTAGGGCGGGGATCAACAATGAGCAGTTCTTC
TRBJ2-2 | TRBD2 | many | TRBV5-6 | CASSLGLAPTNTGELFF | TGTGCCAGCAGCTTGGGACTAGCGCCGACGAACACCGGGGAGCTGTTTTTT
TRBJ2-7 | . | few | TRBV19 | CASSTRGDEQYF | TGTGCCAGTTCGACAAGGGGGGACGAGCAGTACTTC
TRBJ2-7 | . | few | TRBV3-1 | CASSQNRGGDAITYEQYF | TGTGCCAGCAGCCAAAATCGCGGAGGGGACGCGATAACCTACGAGCAGTACTTC
TRBJ1-3 | TRBD1 | . | TRBV7-8 | CASSRDRGSGNTIYF | TGTGCCAGCAGCCGGGACAGAGGTTCTGGAAACACCATATATTTT
TRBJ1-4 | . | . | TRBV28 | CASTQAGEKLFF | TGTGCCAGCACCCAGGCCGGTGAAAAACTGTTTTTT
TRBJ2-5 | . | few | TRBV24-1 | CATSDLGETQYF | TGTGCCACCAGTGATTTGGGGGAGACCCAGTACTTC
TRBJ2-7 | . | many | TRBV10-3 | CAIAATGVDEQYF | TGTGCCATCGCCGCTACAGGTGTGGACGAGCAGTACTTC
TRBJ2-4 | . | few | TRBV20-1 | CSATAPRGENIQYF | TGCAGTGCTACCGCCCCAAGAGGGGAAAACATTCAGTACTTC
TRBJ2-3 | TRBD2 | many | TRBV4-3 | CASSQDRLSSGMKDTQYF | TGCGCCAGCAGCCAAGATAGGTTGTCTAGCGGGATGAAAGATACGCAGTATTTT
TRBJ2-7 | TRBD2 | . | TRBV11-3 | CASSPDPGLAFYEQYF | TGTGCCAGTAGCCCTGATCCGGGACTAGCTTTCTATGAGCAGTACTTC
TRBJ2-7 | . | many | TRBV6-1 | CASSEEGGNSYEQYF | TGTGCCAGCAGTGAAGAGGGGGGCAACTCCTACGAGCAGTACTTC
TRBJ2-2 | TRBD2 | . | TRBV5-1 | CASTPRSGLENTGELFF | TGCGCCAGCACCCCGAGGTCGGGACTAGAAAACACCGGGGAGCTGTTTTTT
TRBJ2-2 | . | . | TRBV7-9 | CASSSLPWTLNTGELFF | TGTGCCAGCAGCTCCCTCCCGTGGACCCTGAACACCGGGGAGCTGTTTTTT
TRBJ1-1 | TRBD1 | many | TRBV19 | CASSTGDRWNTEAFF | TGTGCCAGTAGTACCGGGGACAGGTGGAACACTGAAGCTTTCTTT
TRBJ1-6 | . | few | TRBV11-2 | CASSLPGITNSPLHF | TGTGCCAGCAGCTTGCCGGGGATAACGAATTCACCCCTCCACTTT
TRBJ2-1 | . | . | TRBV5-1 | CASSTDHTTTQFF | TGCGCCAGCAGCACCGACCACACCACTACTCAGTTCTTC